Presented here are 13 T cell receptor beta chains from one specimen sequenced in a study of control samples from healthy donors and cancer patients. The repertoire was sequenced with immunoSEQ multiplex PCR; TCRdb's copy has only in-frame clones and lacks some. The sample includes 75,000 to 100,000 clones, around 83% of them seen just once. Sequencing input: blood. The receptors shown here come from a woman between 45 and 60 years old in good health.

This chain joins TRBV9 and TRBJ2-7; D gene unclear. Germline V lookup: CDR1 SGDLS, CDR2 YYNGEE. Trimming removed 1 base from V and 2 bases from J, with 13 bases in between. This CDR3 is 15 amino acids long. CDR3 in DNA: TGTGCCAGCAGCGTAAGTGACCTTAGGACCTACGAGCAGTACTTC. This translates into CASSVSDLRTYEQYF.

V is TRBV18 and J is TRBJ2-7; D is perhaps TRBD1 (6 bases). The length of the CDR3 is 16 residues. V lost 3 bases, J lost 0 bases, and 15 bases lay in between. CDR1 and CDR2 (germline): KGHSH, LQKENI. CDR3 nucleotides: TGTGCCAGCTCACCCGGCGGACAGTGGGACTCCTACGAGCAGTACTTC. Protein product: CASSPGGQWDSYEQYF.

This clone is a singleton in its sample. The rearrangement joins TRBV7-9 to TRBJ2-6; no definite D call. With 7 bases removed from V and 1 base from J, the gap between germline ends came to 11 bases. Per the germline V gene, CDR1 is SEHNR and CDR2 is FQNEAQ (reference sequence). The CDR3 is 15 residues long. CDR3 coding DNA: TGTGCCAGCACCGAGTGGGGATCTGGGGCCAACGTCCTGACTTTC. Its protein is CASTEWGSGANVLTF.

V is TRBV6-2 or TRBV6-3 and J is TRBJ2-1, with a weak D call TRBD2 (5 bases). Trimming left V 3 bases short and J 7 bases short, with 25 bases between. CDR3 length: 18 amino acids. Germline V gene sequence: CDR1 MNHEY, CDR2 SVGEGT. Here the CDR3 DNA reads TGTGCCAGCAGTTATCCATCAAATAGCGTTCGAACGTTGAATGAGCAGTTCTTC. Its protein is CASSYPSNSVRTLNEQFF.

The rearrangement uses TRBV4-3 and TRBJ2-7; D is possibly TRBD1 (8 bases). Trimming took 0 bases from V and 0 from J, leaving 21 bases between them. The V gene's germline CDR1 is LGHNA and CDR2 YSLEER. This CDR3 has 19 residues. The CDR3: CASSQDRTGWLAASYEQYF. DNA of the CDR3: TGCGCCAGCAGCCAAGACAGGACAGGGTGGCTAGCGGCCTCCTACGAGCAGTACTTC.

This clone came up once. The rearrangement joins TRBV4-2 to TRBJ1-2; weak D call: TRBD1 (5 bases). Germline V gene lookup returns CDR1 LGHNA and CDR2 YNFKEQ. V was pared by 5 bases and J by 7 bases, with 20 bases between. The CDR3 consists of 15 residues. CDR3 residues: CASSGPHGRGFGYTF. In nucleotides, the CDR3 is TGTGCCAGCAGCGGCCCTCATGGGAGGGGCTTTGGCTACACCTTC.

The chain uses TRBV24-1 and TRBJ2-3; D is uncertain. V lost 9 bases and J 4 bases, leaving 13 bases between the germline ends. This CDR3 has 13 residues. Germline assignment: CDR1 KGHDR and CDR2 SFDVKD. The CDR3 protein is CATSPPEADTQYF. CDR3 nucleotide sequence: TGTGCCACCTCACCCCCAGAGGCAGATACGCAGTATTTT.

This clone was found once. The V call is TRBV28, the J call TRBJ2-7, with D possibly TRBD1 on 7 matching bases. The CDR3 has 13 residues. The V and J ends lost 4 bases and 4 bases respectively, with 11 bases between them. The germline V gene encodes CDR1 MDHEN and CDR2 SYDVKM. The DNA of the CDR3 is TGTGCCAGCAGTTCGACAGGGAGGTACGAGCAGTACTTC. Protein product: CASSSTGRYEQYF.

The V gene is TRBV3-1 (or the pseudogene TRBV3-2), the J gene TRBJ1-2, with no clear D. The CDR3 runs to 14 residues. Germline V lookup: CDR1 LGHDT, CDR2 YNNKEL (reference sequence). The V end lost 6 bases, the J end lost 2 bases, and 13 bases lay between the germline ends. CDR3 sequence reads: CASRPRAANYGYTF. DNA for the CDR3: TGTGCCAGCAGGCCGAGGGCCGCGAACTATGGCTACACCTTC.

V gene TRBV20-1 combines with J gene TRBJ2-4, with unresolved D. The germline V and J ends were trimmed by 5 bases and 7 bases, with 9 bases remaining between them. There are 11 residues in the CDR3. Germline values: CDR1 DFQATT, CDR2 SNEGSKA (reference sequence). CDR3 nucleotides: TGCAGTGCTGCCATGGGGAACATTCAGTACTTC. This sequence encodes CSAAMGNIQYF.

This sequence joins TRBV18 and TRBJ1-2, with 7 bases identical to TRBD1. Germline V lookup: CDR1 KGHSH, CDR2 LQKENI. Trimming took 4 bases from V and 5 from J; bases not matched to a gene: 10. The CDR3 extends over 15 amino acids. The CDR3 coding sequence is TGTGCCAGCTCACTCGGACAGGCCACTGAATATGGCTACACCTTC. Residues: CASSLGQATEYGYTF.

This clone was recorded a few times. The CDR3 region has the DNA TGTGCCAGCATTAGCAGCACCGGGGAGCTGTTTTTT. Its protein product is CASISSTGELFF. The rearrangement uses TRBV28 and TRBJ2-2; D is unresolved. This CDR3 spans 12 amino acids. The germline V gene has CDR1 MDHEN and CDR2 SYDVKM. V lost 7 bases and J lost 4, with 7 bases in between.

The chain couples TRBV7-9 to TRBJ2-3; 12 positions match TRBD2. V lost 7 bases, J lost 3 bases, and 5 bases stayed unmatched. The CDR3 length is 15 residues. Germline CDR1 SEHNR, CDR2 FQNEAQ (reference sequence). CDR3 DNA: TGTGCCAGCATATCTAGCGGGAGGGCAACAGATACGCAGTATTTT. Translation gives CASISSGRATDTQYF.